This TCR beta chain was sequenced in a study of Tregs in tolerant kidney transplant recipients. Using immunoSEQ multiplex PCR, the repertoire was profiled, and TCRdb retains in-frame clones only, with some absent. The sample contains roughly 250,000 clones, approximately 83% of which appear only once. The CDR3 spans 15 residues. V was shortened by 3 bases and J by 4 bases, with 15 bases between the two germline ends. The germline CDR1 and CDR2 sequences are KGHSH and LQKENI. The sequence was obtained from a human donor in good health. Input material: CD4+ T cells from blood. J is TRBJ1-2 and V is TRBV18, with D maybe TRBD1 (5 bases). CDR3 in amino acids: CASSPTWGDSYGYTF. CDR3 DNA: TGTGCCAGCTCACCCACTTGGGGGGATAGCTATGGCTACACCTTC.